One and the same sample provided the 31 T cell receptor beta chains below, sequenced in a study of T cell repertoires in cytomegalovirus infection. Their specific antigens are unknown. TCRdb re-derived calls from the reads in MiXCR, one entry per CDR3 protein. The repertoire holds 830,000 or so distinct CDR3 sequences, with roughly 33% as singletons. Sequencing used cultured CD8+ T cells from PBMCs, obtained from culture after CMV antigen stimulation. The receptors shown here come from a human donor in good health (CMV status not recorded). Some clones in this sample may be carry-over from other donors' samples.

The chain is built from TRBV19 and TRBJ2-1; a possible D gene is TRBD2 (6 bases). Germline-derived CDR1 and CDR2 are LNHDA and SQIVND (reference sequence). V gave up 10 bases and J gave up 5 bases, with 21 bases separating them. The CDR3 spans 15 residues. CDR3 amino acids: CATLAGTLGDNEQFF. CDR3 in DNA: TGTGCCACACTGGCGGGGACCCTAGGGGACAATGAGCAGTTCTTC.

This clonotype was observed at least ten times. The J gene is TRBJ1-4, the V gene TRBV7-6; no definite D call. CDR3 length: 15 amino acids. Trimming took 5 bases from V and 3 from J, leaving 13 bases between them. Looked up from germline, CDR1 is SGHVS and CDR2 is FNYEAQ. The CDR3 bases are TGTGCCAGCAGCCTTTATTTCGGAGCTAATGAAAAACTGTTTTTT. It codes for CASSLYFGANEKLFF.

The V and J genes are TRBV27 and TRBJ2-7; 9 bases align to TRBD2. After removal of 6 bases from V and 1 base from J, the junction contained 7 bases not matched to a gene. The CDR3 is 15 amino acids. The germline V gene has CDR1 MNHEY and CDR2 SMNVEV (reference sequence). The CDR3 nucleotides are TGTGCCAGCAGCAGTACTAGCGGGTATTCCTACGAGCAGTACGTC. This translates into CASSSTSGYSYEQYV.

The V call is TRBV6-1, the J call TRBJ1-2; 8 bases are shared with TRBD1. Unmatched junction bases numbered 3, after V lost 2 bases and J lost 1 base. This CDR3 has 15 residues. CDR1 MNHNS and CDR2 SASEGT come from the germline V gene. This CDR3 reads CASSELTGVNYGYTF. In DNA form, the CDR3 reads TGTGCCAGCAGTGAACTGACAGGGGTTAACTATGGCTACACCTTC.

Only a few counts were recorded for this clonotype. The CDR3 region has the DNA TGCGCCAGCAGCCAAGATTCGGGACAGCCCGGCAATCAGCCCCAGCATTTT. Protein product: CASSQDSGQPGNQPQHF. This chain connects TRBV4-3 to TRBJ1-5; 7 bases match TRBD1. Germline CDR1 LGHNA, CDR2 YSLEER. V lost 0 bases to trimming and J lost 2 bases; unmatched junction nucleotides: 7. The CDR3 length is 17 residues.

V gene TRBV7-6 combines with J gene TRBJ2-5; TRBD2 aligns across 9 bases. The trim removed 3 bases at V and 5 bases at J, leaving 10 bases unmatched. The CDR3 has 16 amino acids. Looked up from germline, CDR1 is SGHVS and CDR2 is FNYEAQ. CDR3 region: CASSFARRSGGETQYF. The CDR3 DNA follows: TGTGCCAGCAGCTTTGCCCGCAGGAGCGGGGGGGAGACCCAGTACTTC.

This clonotype was recorded at least ten times. The chain joins TRBV9 to TRBJ2-1; 7 bases align to TRBD2. This CDR3 has 14 residues. V trimming: 5 bases; J trimming: 6 bases; junction bases outside the gene matches: 8. Germline loops: CDR1 SGDLS, CDR2 YYNGEE. This CDR3 reads CASSETSSVNEQFF. For the CDR3, the DNA is TGTGCCAGCAGTGAGACTAGCTCGGTCAATGAGCAGTTCTTC.

The chain carries TRBV29-1 and TRBJ1-1; the D is unclear. The CDR3 totals 14 residues. From germline, CDR1 is SQVTM and CDR2 ANQGSEA. Trimming removed 6 bases from V and 6 bases from J, with 20 bases in between. The CDR3 bases are TGCAGCGTCCCCCGTCTGAGGGCAAACGCTGAAGCTTTCTTT. Its translation is CSVPRLRANAEAFF.

The chain links TRBV19 to TRBJ1-1, with D possibly being TRBD1 (5 bases). This CDR3 is built from 12 residues. V dropped 11 bases and J dropped 0 bases, with 10 bases sitting between them. From germline, CDR1 is LNHDA and CDR2 SQIVND (reference sequence). CDR3 loop: CASEGVNTEAFF. For the CDR3, the DNA is TGTGCCTCCGAAGGGGTGAACACTGAAGCTTTCTTT.

This clonotype was seen a few times. The chain uses TRBV6-2 or TRBV6-3 and TRBJ2-7; possible D gene TRBD1, 8 bases. CDR1 MNHEY and CDR2 SVGEGT come from the germline V gene. The CDR3 runs 14 residues. V lost 6 bases, J lost 5 bases, and 17 bases lay in between. DNA for the CDR3: TGTGCCAGCAGCGAACCCACAGGGGGGGACGAGCAGTACGTC. Its translation is CASSEPTGGDEQYV.

The V and J genes are TRBV10-2 and TRBJ2-5; D may match TRBD1 or TRBD2 (6 bases each). Trimming removed 7 bases at V and 4 bases at J, with 13 bases between. The CDR3 length is 13 residues. The germline CDR1 and CDR2 sequences are WSHSY and SAAADI. The CDR3 DNA is TGCGCCAGCAAAGGGGGGCCGGGAGAGACCCAGTACTTC. Protein sequence: CASKGGPGETQYF.

The gene calls are TRBV12-3 or TRBV12-4 and TRBJ2-1; D may match TRBD1 or TRBD2 (6 bases each). V shed 6 bases and J shed 2 bases, with 17 bases lying between them. CDR3 length: 16 amino acids. Written as DNA, the CDR3 is TGTGCCAGCAGGCACAAGGGGGGACGAGCCTACAATGAGCAGTTCTTC. Protein: CASRHKGGRAYNEQFF.

The chain is built from TRBV4-3 and TRBJ2-2; no definite D call. The germline gives CDR1 LGHNA, CDR2 YSLEER. The CDR3 spans 13 residues. The V end was cut by 1 base, the J end by 7 bases, with 7 bases between. This chain's CDR3 is CASSQASGGELFF. The CDR3 bases are TGCGCCAGCAGCCAAGCGTCTGGCGGGGAGCTGTTTTTT.

V usage is TRBV12-3 or TRBV12-4 and J usage is TRBJ1-1; no clear D. V was trimmed by 3 bases and J by 0 bases, leaving 11 bases between them. The CDR3 spans 15 residues. In nucleotides, the CDR3 is TGTGCCAGCAGTTTTAACCTAGACATGAACACTGAAGCTTTCTTT. This translates into CASSFNLDMNTEAFF.

The chain recombines TRBV27 with TRBJ2-6; D unresolved. Germline assignment: CDR1 MNHEY and CDR2 SMNVEV (reference sequence). The V end lost 8 bases, the J end lost 2 bases, and 13 bases lay between the germline ends. The CDR3 is made up of 15 amino acids. This CDR3 is CASRTLTTGANVLTF. In DNA form, the CDR3 reads TGTGCCAGCCGTACCTTAACCACTGGGGCCAACGTCCTGACTTTC.

The CDR3 sequence is CASSLSSGWAYEQYV. Here the CDR3 DNA reads TGTGCCAGCAGTTTAAGCAGCGGGTGGGCCTACGAGCAGTACGTC. J is TRBJ2-7 and V is TRBV28, with a tentative D call TRBD2 (6 bases). The germline CDR1 and CDR2 sequences are MDHEN and SYDVKM. The germline V and J ends were trimmed by 2 bases and 2 bases, with 13 bases remaining between them. The CDR3 is 15 amino acids.

The J gene is TRBJ2-3, the V gene TRBV13, with TRBD2 matching over 8 bases. Per the germline V gene, CDR1 is PRHDT and CDR2 is FYEKMQ (reference sequence). This CDR3 has 17 residues. After removal of 3 bases from V and 6 bases from J, the junction contained 14 bases not matched to a gene. CDR3 nucleotide sequence: TGTGCCAGCAGCTTCCTCGGGAGCGGGGGTCCCTTGGATACGCAGTATTTT. Translated: CASSFLGSGGPLDTQYF.

This clonotype was picked up a small number of times. The J gene is TRBJ1-1, the V gene TRBV10-2; a possible D gene is TRBD1 (5 bases). This CDR3 comprises 13 residues. V lost 0 bases and J 5 bases, leaving 7 bases between the germline ends. Looked up from germline, CDR1 is WSHSY and CDR2 is SAAADI. The CDR3 spells CASSESRGTEAFF. As DNA, the CDR3 is TGCGCCAGCAGTGAGTCGAGGGGAACTGAAGCTTTCTTT.

This clonotype came up a few times. The chain is built from TRBV11-2 and TRBJ2-1; D is unclear. The CDR3 has 14 amino acids. Trimming removed 1 base at V and 6 bases at J, with 10 bases between. CDR1 and CDR2 (germline): SGHAT, FQNNGV. CDR3: CASSLGYRGNEQFF. The CDR3, as DNA: TGTGCCAGCAGCTTAGGTTACCGTGGCAATGAGCAGTTCTTC. Full variable domain (outside the CDR3, taken from reference TRBV11-2 and TRBJ2-1): EAGVAQSPRYKIIEKRQSVAFWCNPISGHATLYWYQQILGQGPKLLIQFQNNGVVDDSQLPKDRFSAERLKGVDSTLKIQPAKLEDSAVYLCASSLGYRGNEQFFGPGTRLTVL.

This clonotype was recorded many times. Relative to the germline gene, one junction end is altered; a read error may explain this. The genes are TRBV7-2 and TRBJ2-2, with D possibly being TRBD2 (6 bases). The CDR3 is 16 residues long. CDR1 and CDR2 from the germline V gene are SGHTA and FQGNSA. The CDR3 region is CASSSRAGRNSGELFF. The DNA of the CDR3 is TGTGCCAGCAGCTCTAGAGCAGGGAGGAACTCCGGGGAGCTGTTTTTT.

The table lists this clonotype with a few counts. V gene TRBV15 combines with J gene TRBJ2-7; possibly TRBD1 or TRBD2 for D (6 bases each). Germline V gene lookup returns CDR1 LNHNV and CDR2 YYDKDF (reference sequence). The germline V and J ends were trimmed by 7 bases and 3 bases, with 16 bases remaining between them. This CDR3 region has 14 residues. For the CDR3, the DNA is TGTGCCACCAAGTGGACCGGGGGCGACTACGAGCAGTACTTC. This translates into CATKWTGGDYEQYF.

This chain connects TRBV10-3 to TRBJ2-3; D is undetermined. Trimming stripped 0 bases from V and 4 bases from J, with 2 bases between. Germline loops: CDR1 ENHRY, CDR2 SYGVKD. This CDR3 is built from 12 residues. The DNA for the CDR3 is TGTGCCATCAGTGAGTCCCCAGATACGCAGTATTTT. Its translation: CAISESPDTQYF.

This clonotype occurred a few times. The CDR3 DNA follows: TGTGCCAGCGAGCTCTCCTACAATGAGCAGTTCTTC. Amino acid sequence: CASELSYNEQFF. This chain uses TRBV6-1 with TRBJ2-1; no clear D. Germline lookup yields CDR1 MNHNS and CDR2 SASEGT. The V end was cut by 8 bases, the J end by 0 bases, with 5 bases between. This CDR3 spans 12 amino acids.

The rearrangement links TRBV10-3 to TRBJ1-2; D gene unclear. The V end was cut by 6 bases, the J end by 3 bases, with 14 bases between. The CDR3 runs to 14 residues. In germline, CDR1 is ENHRY, CDR2 SYGVKD. This CDR3 is CAIRDPRADYGYTF. As DNA, the CDR3 is TGTGCCATCAGGGATCCAAGAGCAGACTATGGCTACACCTTC.

V is TRBV4-1 and J is TRBJ1-2; D call uncertain. This CDR3 region has 14 residues. V lost 1 base, J lost 4 bases, and 10 bases lay in between. Germline CDR1 is MGHRA and CDR2 is YSYEKL. The CDR3 protein is CASSQAGGPYGYTF. CDR3 DNA sequence: TGCGCCAGCAGCCAAGCCGGCGGGCCCTATGGCTACACCTTC.

V and J are TRBV29-1 and TRBJ1-4; a weak D match, TRBD1 (5 bases). There are 12 residues in the CDR3. Trimming shortened V by 4 bases and J by 7 bases, and 10 bases separated the two germline ends. From germline, CDR1 is SQVTM and CDR2 ANQGSEA. The CDR3 here is CSVAGGVEKLFF. CDR3 nucleotide sequence: TGCAGCGTTGCGGGGGGGGTTGAAAAACTGTTTTTT.

The V gene is TRBV13, the J gene TRBJ2-1, with D possibly TRBD2 on 7 matching bases. The germline gives CDR1 PRHDT, CDR2 FYEKMQ (reference sequence). The CDR3 extends over 15 amino acids. Trimming took off 5 bases at V and 6 bases at J, with 17 bases between the two ends. The CDR3 nucleotides are TGTGCCAGCAGCCGACGGGGGGCGCGGTTCAATGAGCAGTTCTTC. This encodes CASSRRGARFNEQFF.

The chain uses TRBV12-3 or TRBV12-4 and TRBJ1-4; tentative D call: TRBD1 (6 bases). V was cut by 7 bases and J by 0 bases, with 9 bases left in between. The CDR3 contains 14 residues. This CDR3 is CASTPGATNEKLFF. As DNA, the CDR3 is TGTGCCAGCACTCCAGGGGCAACTAATGAAAAACTGTTTTTT.

This clonotype has only one observation. This clone may be a read error of a much larger clone one base away. V usage is TRBV7-4 and J usage is TRBJ2-1, with D possibly being TRBD2 (5 bases). Per the germline V gene, CDR1 is SGHVT and CDR2 is SQSDAQ. The CDR3 loop spans 13 amino acids. V dropped 5 bases and J dropped 7 bases, with 12 bases sitting between them. The CDR3 nucleotides read TGTGCCAGCAGCGCTCGGAGGAGGAATGAGCAGTTCTTC. This encodes CASSARRRNEQFF.

In its sample, this clonotype was seen many times. The chain carries TRBV7-2 and TRBJ2-2; maybe TRBD2 (5 bases). CDR1 and CDR2 (germline): SGHTA, FQGNSA. V was pared by 8 bases and J by 6 bases, with 25 bases between. This CDR3 contains 17 residues. The CDR3 DNA is TGTGCCAGCCGTTCGACTATTATCGTTCCTCCGCCCGGGGAGCTGTTTTTT. This encodes CASRSTIIVPPPGELFF.

CDR3 region: CASSAYLGQVLNTGELFF. DNA of the CDR3: TGTGCCAGCAGCGCCTACCTGGGACAGGTGCTTAACACCGGGGAGCTGTTTTTT. The chain is built from TRBV7-9 and TRBJ2-2; 8 bases map to TRBD1. Germline V gene lookup returns CDR1 SEHNR and CDR2 FQNEAQ (reference sequence). The CDR3 totals 18 residues. V lost 5 bases, J lost 2 bases, and 13 bases stayed unmatched.